One and the same sample provided the 12 T cell receptor beta chains below, sequenced in a study of CD8 T cells in Susac syndrome. RNA was extracted with the RNeasy kit, and a quantity of 0.5 to 1 ug was reverse transcribed using random hexamers. TCRdb reprocessed the immunoSEQ multiplex PCR reads via MiXCR and lists one record per CDR3 protein. The sample yields some 200,000 distinct CDR3 sequences, over 85% seen once. Sequencing was carried out using CD4+ T cells from PBMCs. All receptors derive from a human donor in good health.

The chain has TRBV27 and TRBJ2-7, with 7 bases that match TRBD1. With V trimmed by 10 bases and J by 3 bases, 18 bases remained unmatched. The CDR3 runs 16 residues. The germline V gene has CDR1 MNHEY and CDR2 SMNVEV (reference sequence). The CDR3 spells CATWRQGGTTLYEQYF. DNA for the CDR3: TGTGCCACCTGGAGACAGGGCGGCACTACTCTCTACGAGCAGTACTTC.

The chain couples TRBV3-1 to TRBJ2-7, with D tentatively TRBD1 (6 bases). The germline V and J ends were trimmed by 5 bases and 6 bases, with 17 bases remaining between them. Germline lookup yields CDR1 LGHDT and CDR2 YNNKEL (reference sequence). This CDR3 is built from 14 residues. CDR3 in amino acids: CASSSQGGTGEQYF. The CDR3 DNA is TGTGCCAGCAGCTCTCAAGGGGGAACCGGCGAGCAGTACTTC.

J is TRBJ2-5 and V is TRBV20-1, with TRBD2 matching 8 bases. The CDR3 is made up of 14 amino acids. With 0 bases clipped from V and 6 bases from J, the junction kept 6 bases outside the gene matches. CDR1 DFQATT and CDR2 SNEGSKA come from the germline V gene (reference sequence). CDR3 nucleotide sequence: TGCAGTGCTAGAGAAGCGGGAGATCGAAAGACCCAGTACTTC. Amino acids: CSAREAGDRKTQYF.

V is TRBV20-1 and J is TRBJ1-2; D possibly corresponds to TRBD1 (5 bases). CDR3 length: 12 amino acids. The V end was cut by 3 bases, the J end by 4 bases, with 9 bases between. Germline values: CDR1 DFQATT, CDR2 SNEGSKA (reference sequence). CDR3 protein: CSARQGSYGYTF. Written as DNA, the CDR3 is TGCAGTGCTAGGCAGGGAAGCTATGGCTACACCTTC.

This clonotype appeared a single time. This chain joins TRBV3-1 and TRBJ2-5, with D maybe TRBD2 (5 bases). Trimming removed 5 bases from V and 4 bases from J, with 14 bases in between. Germline assignment: CDR1 LGHDT and CDR2 YNNKEL (reference sequence). CDR3 length: 14 residues. CDR3: CASSSATSGETQYF. CDR3 coding DNA: TGTGCCAGCAGCTCTGCGACGAGCGGAGAGACCCAGTACTTC.

The chain recombines TRBV30 with TRBJ1-2; D might be TRBD1 (6 bases). The V gene lost 5 bases and the J gene lost 6 bases, with 13 bases spanning the gap. CDR1 GTSNPN and CDR2 SVGIG come from the germline V gene (reference sequence). This CDR3 comprises 12 residues. The CDR3 DNA reads TGTGCCTGGGCAGGGGTTAGACATGGCTACACCTTC. Translation gives CAWAGVRHGYTF.

This clonotype showed up just a few times. The V and J genes are TRBV5-4 and TRBJ2-5, with 7 positions matching TRBD2. V shed 5 bases and J 5 bases; nucleotides not matched to a gene: 6. This CDR3 has 13 residues. CDR1 and CDR2 from the germline V gene are SGHNT and YYREEE (reference sequence). The CDR3 protein is CASSSGAGETQYF. The DNA of the CDR3 is TGTGCCAGCAGTTCAGGAGCGGGGGAGACCCAGTACTTC.

In this sample, this clonotype turned up once. J is TRBJ2-5 and V is TRBV25-1; D call uncertain. From germline, CDR1 is MGHDK and CDR2 SYGVNS. This CDR3 region has 12 residues. Trimming removed 3 bases at V and 0 bases at J, with 2 bases between. The CDR3 nucleotides are TGTGCCAGCAGTGAGGACCAAGAGACCCAGTACTTC. Translated, it gives CASSEDQETQYF.

Note on this clonotype: The junction differs from germline at one of its ends, possibly a read error. The rearrangement uses TRBV7-9 and TRBJ2-5, with TRBD2 matching over 8 bases. The CDR3 length is 12 residues. CDR1 is SEHNR and CDR2 is FQNEAQ in the germline V gene (reference sequence). CDR3 coding DNA: TGTGCCACCAGCGGGAGTATGGAGACCCAGTACTTC. Translation: CATSGSMETQYF.

The rearrangement joins TRBV5-1 to TRBJ2-5; D is unclear. In germline, CDR1 is SGHRS, CDR2 YFSETQ. The CDR3 runs 14 residues. V shed 0 bases and J shed 2 bases, with 8 bases lying between them. The CDR3 DNA reads as TGCGCCAGCAGCTTGGTTCCAGGTCAAGAGACCCAGTACTTC. Translating it yields CASSLVPGQETQYF. The whole variable domain, remainder taken from reference TRBV5-1 and TRBJ2-5, is KAGVTQTPRYLIKTRGQQVTLSCSPISGHRSVSWYQQTPGQGLQFLFEYFSETQRNKGNFPGRFSGRQFSNSRSEMNVSTLELGDSALYLCASSLVPGQETQYFGPGTRLLVL.

The chain uses TRBV5-1 and TRBJ2-7; a possible D gene is TRBD2 (5 bases). CDR3 length: 14 amino acids. The germline gives CDR1 SGHRS, CDR2 YFSETQ. The germline V and J ends were trimmed by 2 bases and 3 bases, with 12 bases remaining between them. In DNA form, the CDR3 reads TGCGCCAGCAGCTTTTCCGGGGATGGCTACGAGCAGTACTTC. It codes for CASSFSGDGYEQYF.

V and J are TRBV6-2 or TRBV6-3 and TRBJ1-5; D is ambiguous. Germline V CDR1 and CDR2: MNHEY, SVGEGT. V was shortened by 2 bases and J by 6 bases, with 2 bases between the two germline ends. This CDR3 contains 11 residues. The CDR3, as DNA: TGTGCCAGCAGTTACCCTCAGCCCCAGCATTTT. Amino acids: CASSYPQPQHF.